Sequencing of this T cell receptor (beta chain) was carried out in a study of T cell repertoires in cytomegalovirus infection. Background on the study: A matching HLA type, together with CMV infection, was signaled by public TCR beta signatures.

This clonotype was seen only a few times. TCRdb reprocessed the reads via MiXCR and lists one record per CDR3 protein. The table records around 530,000 distinct CDR3 sequences, approximately 25% of them present only once. This CDR3 region has 16 residues. CDR1 is DFQATT, CDR2 SNEGSKA, per germline (reference sequence). Trimming left V 5 bases short and J 4 bases short, with 21 bases between. The receptor was isolated from a human donor in good health (CMV status not recorded). Some clones in this sample may be carry-over from other donors' samples. This chain connects TRBV20-1 to TRBJ1-5, with a weak D call TRBD1 (5 bases). Sequencing was carried out using PBMCs. The CDR3 DNA sequence: TGCAGTGCTCGCTTATACAGGCCCGAGGGGAATCAGCCCCAGCATTTT. Protein sequence: CSARLYRPEGNQPQHF.